This T cell receptor beta chain was captured by sequencing in a study of persistence of HIV-infected CD4 T cells (dated by TCRdb to 2018 to 2020). With regard to the full study: The median time the participants had spent on suppressive ART was around eight years. TCRbeta sequencing assessed the clonality of all cells in each sorted population, while proviral sequencing assessed the clonality of infected cells. Anti-CD3/anti-CD28 stimulation activated a higher proportion of cells, with a lower memory fraction, than antigen stimulation. CMV- and HIV-1 Gag-responding CD4+ T cells were isolated from ART-treated individuals so that antigen-driven clonal expansion of HIV-1-infected cells could be examined. In the cross-participant TCR cluster analysis, 8 participants were included for CMV and about 7 participants were included for Gag. Peripheral blood samples of up to roughly 180 mL were taken at multiple time points, with the exception of a couple of participants who underwent leukapheresis at a single time point. General findings and caveats noted by the study authors: Degenerate expanded CDR3beta sequences were enriched in antigen-responding cells, suggesting convergent selection of CD4+ responses to CMV and Gag. Few individuals were included in the study, and only a limited range of antigens was tested. Bulk TCR analyses could not be limited to the rare CMV-responding cells that actually contained HIV-1 proviruses. TCRbeta richness in CMV- and Gag-responding cells was significantly lower than in anti-CD3/anti-CD28-responding cells; CMV-responding cells had higher oligoclonality than CD3/CD28-stimulated and Gag-responding cells. TCR oligoclonality correlated with proviral oligoclonality within the same sorted populations.

A word on this clone: The antigen it recognizes is unknown. The record has no base qualities; no much larger clone is one base away.

The immunoSEQ hsTCRB assay version 4, run in survey mode, was used to sequence TCRbeta repertoires from genomic DNA. For TCRbeta sequencing, genomic DNA was diluted to around 10 ng/uL, and up to about 1 ug was used per sample. On the authors' methods: Analysis of the TCRbeta data was done in ImmunoSeq Analyzer 3.0, and diversity was computed on productive nucleotide rearrangements. Using the Immunarch R package, lower-bound TCR diversity was estimated with the improved Chao index and clonality was estimated with the Gini coefficient. When different nucleotide rearrangements encoded the same CDR3beta amino acid sequence, each rearrangement was treated as a distinct clonotype. Differential abundance analysis identified TCRbeta sequences significantly enriched in antigen-responding cells relative to anti-CD3/anti-CD28-activated cells. Using predicted peptide-MHC specificity as the basis, GLIPH2 grouped TCRs into clusters, both for each participant individually and for the merged data sets that combined participants. TCRdb limited this immuneACCESS table to in-frame rearrangements with V and J called. A share of clones is missing; checked studies link under half to unresolved V genes, and the rest is unexplained. V, J and clone size were drawn from that table, and D and trimming were deduced from the DNA. Counted in this sample were about 45,000 clones; 80% to 95% of them appeared once. The biggest ten clones account for 1.8% of the sample.

The treatment or condition label, as the study defines it: suppressive antiretroviral therapy. As a nonspecific positive control representing the CD4+ T cell repertoire, cells were stimulated with anti-CD3/anti-CD28 magnetic beads. Responding CD4+ T cells were sorted on the basis of upregulation of both CD40 ligand and CD69. HIV-1-infected adults in whom suppressive ART had been started during chronic infection were enrolled as participants. For at least 4 years, the participants' plasma HIV-1 RNA had been undetectable, below 50 copies/mL. To be included, a participant needed positive CMV serology and a CD4+ T cell count above 400 cells/uL. Before stimulation, PBMCs were isolated using density centrifugation and depleted of CD8+ T cells. For 18 hours, the CD8-depleted PBMCs were stimulated with anti-CD28/CD49d costimulation, a CD40-blocking antibody, and enfuvirtide to prevent new infections. Cell sorting was performed on a Beckman Coulter MoFlo Legacy or XDP sorter, and dead cells were excluded with propidium iodide. For samples with more than one million cells, genomic DNA was extracted with the QIAamp DNA Mini Kit, and for all other samples the Quick-DNA Microprep Kit was used.

The CDR3 runs 20 amino acids, cysteine and phenylalanine included. Only CDR3 DNA remains: 60 bases, in frame from the first base. V and J are trimmed by 3 bases and 1 base, and the gene matches miss 16 bases of the junction. CDR1 and CDR2, looked up from the germline V gene, are MGHRA and YSYEKL. The sequence was obtained from an adult man with HIV who was CMV-seropositive. The input for sequencing was CD4+ T cells sorted from PBMCs after roughly 18-hour stimulation, taken from a patient who received antiretroviral therapy. Reading the label with the study, this specimen's cell subset or site is: CD40L+CD69+ CD4 T cells responding to anti-CD3/anti-CD28 beads, representing the overall repertoire. The chain was built from TRBV4-1 and TRBJ2-2; 8 bases in the junction line up with TRBD1. CDR3 sequence: CASSQPRDRSSVGNTGELFF. The sequenced DNA: TGCGCCAGCAGCCAGCCCCGGGACAGGAGCTCCGTTGGGAACACCGGGGAGCTGTTTTTT.